This T cell receptor beta chain came from a study of T cell repertoires in cytomegalovirus infection. On the study more broadly: Public TCR beta signatures provided an indication of both CMV infection and a matching HLA type.

MiXCR was run by TCRdb on the reads, yielding one entry per CDR3 protein. This table holds some 300,000 distinct CDR3 sequences, about an eighth found once. The CDR3 is 15 amino acids. V was shortened by 3 bases and J by 5 bases, with 14 bases between the two germline ends. Germline V lookup: CDR1 MNHNY, CDR2 SVGAGI (reference sequence). In regard to this clonotype: Its antigen is not known.

Findings of the study overall: People with CMV and the relevant HLA were identified by cumulative public TCR beta family frequency. CMV-specific HLA-C-restricted TCR beta clonotypes dominated the ex vivo response.

Input material: PBMCs. The receptor was derived from a human donor in good health (CMV status not recorded). Some clones in this sample may be carry-over from other donors' samples. The J gene is TRBJ1-5, the V gene TRBV6-6; tentative D call: TRBD1 (6 bases). DNA of the CDR3: TGTGCCAGCAGTTATCCAGGGGAAGGCGATCAGCCCCAGCATTTT. It specifies CASSYPGEGDQPQHF.